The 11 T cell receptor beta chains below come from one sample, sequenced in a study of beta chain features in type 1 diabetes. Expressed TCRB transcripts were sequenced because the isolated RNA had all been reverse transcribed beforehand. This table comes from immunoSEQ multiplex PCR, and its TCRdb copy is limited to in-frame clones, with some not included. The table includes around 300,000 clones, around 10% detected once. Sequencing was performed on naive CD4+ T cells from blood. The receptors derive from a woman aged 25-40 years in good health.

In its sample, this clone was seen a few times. CDR3 in DNA: TGTGCCAGCACCCCCTGGGGGCAGGGCTCCTACAATGAGCAGTTCTTC. Amino acid sequence: CASTPWGQGSYNEQFF. This sequence joins TRBV28 and TRBJ2-1; the D gene is possibly TRBD1 (6 bases). CDR1 and CDR2 (germline): MDHEN, SYDVKM. V shed 7 bases and J shed 0 bases, with 16 bases lying between them. The CDR3 is 16 residues long.

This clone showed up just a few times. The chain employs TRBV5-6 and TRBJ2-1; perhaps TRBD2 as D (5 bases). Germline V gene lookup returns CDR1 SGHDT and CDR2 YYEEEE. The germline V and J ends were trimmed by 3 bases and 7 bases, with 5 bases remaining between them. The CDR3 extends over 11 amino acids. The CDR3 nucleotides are TGTGCCAGCAGCTGGAGGAATGAGCAGTTCTTC. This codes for CASSWRNEQFF.

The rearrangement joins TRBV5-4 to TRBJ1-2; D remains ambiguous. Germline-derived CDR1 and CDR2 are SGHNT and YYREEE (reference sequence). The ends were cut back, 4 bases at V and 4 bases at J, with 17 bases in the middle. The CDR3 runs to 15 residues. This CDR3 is CASSEGGPASYGYTF. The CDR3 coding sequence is TGTGCCAGCAGCGAGGGTGGACCCGCGAGCTATGGCTACACCTTC.

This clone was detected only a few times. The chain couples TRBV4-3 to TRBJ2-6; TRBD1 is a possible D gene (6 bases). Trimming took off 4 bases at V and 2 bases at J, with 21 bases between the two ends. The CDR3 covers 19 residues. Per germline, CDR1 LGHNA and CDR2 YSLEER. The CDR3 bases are TGCGCCAGCAGCCCAGGGTGGGGGCAGACATTAACTGGGGCCAACGTCCTGACTTTC. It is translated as CASSPGWGQTLTGANVLTF.

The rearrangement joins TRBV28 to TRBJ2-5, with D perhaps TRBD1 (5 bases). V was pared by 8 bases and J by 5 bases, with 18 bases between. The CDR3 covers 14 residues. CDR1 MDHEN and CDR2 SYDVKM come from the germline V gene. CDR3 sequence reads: CASSNPQGLETQYF. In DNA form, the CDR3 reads TGTGCCAGCTCCAACCCTCAGGGATTGGAGACCCAGTACTTC.

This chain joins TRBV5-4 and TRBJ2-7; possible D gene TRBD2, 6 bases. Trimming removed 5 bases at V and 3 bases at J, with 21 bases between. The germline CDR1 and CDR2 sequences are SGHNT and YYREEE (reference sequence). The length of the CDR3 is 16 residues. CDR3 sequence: CASSPGGIASHYEQYF. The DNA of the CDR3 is TGTGCCAGCAGTCCAGGCGGGATAGCGTCCCACTACGAGCAGTACTTC.

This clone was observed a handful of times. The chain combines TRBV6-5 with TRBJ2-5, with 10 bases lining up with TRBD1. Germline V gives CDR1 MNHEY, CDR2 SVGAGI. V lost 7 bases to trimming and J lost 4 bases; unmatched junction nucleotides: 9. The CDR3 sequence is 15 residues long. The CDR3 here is CASTRTGGRGETQYF. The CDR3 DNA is TGTGCCAGCACCAGGACAGGGGGAAGGGGAGAGACCCAGTACTTC.

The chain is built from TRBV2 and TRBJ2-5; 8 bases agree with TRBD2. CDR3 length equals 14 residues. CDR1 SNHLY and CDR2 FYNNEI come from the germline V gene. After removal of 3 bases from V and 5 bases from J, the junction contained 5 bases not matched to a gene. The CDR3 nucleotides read TGTGCCAGCAGTGATGGGACTAGGGGGGAGACCCAGTACTTC. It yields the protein CASSDGTRGETQYF.

The CDR3 region has the DNA TGTGCCAGCAGCTTAGCGGCGGGAGGGCCCTACGAGCAGTACTTC. Its protein product is CASSLAAGGPYEQYF. This chain connects TRBV7-2 to TRBJ2-7; 9 positions match TRBD2. Germline CDR1 is SGHTA and CDR2 is FQGNSA. The CDR3 is 15 amino acids. V gave up 0 bases and J gave up 2 bases; unmatched junction bases: 2.

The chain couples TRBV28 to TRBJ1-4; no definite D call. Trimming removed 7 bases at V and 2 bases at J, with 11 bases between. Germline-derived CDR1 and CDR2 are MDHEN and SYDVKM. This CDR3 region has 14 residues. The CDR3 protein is CASKVGRTNEKLFF. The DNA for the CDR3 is TGTGCCAGCAAAGTCGGCAGGACTAATGAAAAACTGTTTTTT.

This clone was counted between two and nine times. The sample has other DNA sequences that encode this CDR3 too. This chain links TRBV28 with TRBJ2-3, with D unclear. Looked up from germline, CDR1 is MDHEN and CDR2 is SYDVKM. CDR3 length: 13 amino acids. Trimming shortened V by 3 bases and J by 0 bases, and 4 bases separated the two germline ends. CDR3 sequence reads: CASSFPSTDTQYF. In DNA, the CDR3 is TGTGCCAGCAGTTTTCCTAGCACAGATACGCAGTATTTT.